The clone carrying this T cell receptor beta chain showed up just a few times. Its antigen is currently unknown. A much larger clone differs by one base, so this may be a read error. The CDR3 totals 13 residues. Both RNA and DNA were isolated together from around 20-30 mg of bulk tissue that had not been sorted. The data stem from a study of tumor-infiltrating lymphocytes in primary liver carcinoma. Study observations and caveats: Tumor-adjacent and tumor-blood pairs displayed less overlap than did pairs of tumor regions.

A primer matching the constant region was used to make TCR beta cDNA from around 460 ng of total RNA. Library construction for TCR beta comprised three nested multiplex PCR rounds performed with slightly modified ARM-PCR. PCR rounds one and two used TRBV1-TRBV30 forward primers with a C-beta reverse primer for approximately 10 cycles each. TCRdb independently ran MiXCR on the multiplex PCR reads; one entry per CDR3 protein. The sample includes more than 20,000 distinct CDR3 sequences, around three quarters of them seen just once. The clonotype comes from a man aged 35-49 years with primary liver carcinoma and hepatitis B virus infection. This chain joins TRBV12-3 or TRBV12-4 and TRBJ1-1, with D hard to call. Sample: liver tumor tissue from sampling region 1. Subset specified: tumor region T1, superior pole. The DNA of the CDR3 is TGTACCAGCAGTTTCGCAGCAGACACTGAAGCTTTCTTC. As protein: CTSSFAADTEAFF.